This TCR beta chain came from a study of T cells in Graves' hyperthyroidism and ophthalmopathy. The source material, RNA transcripts, was used to amplify TCR beta CDR3 regions. The TCR CDR3 was amplified in a first-round RT-PCR using the HTBI primer set. TCRdb re-called the multiplex PCR reads through MiXCR, storing one row per CDR3 protein. The sample has hundreds of thousands of distinct CDR3 sequences, roughly 50% seen once. This clonotype was detected only a few times. CDR3 size: 18 residues. Germline V CDR1 and CDR2: SGDLS, YYNGEE. The V gene lost 0 bases and the J gene lost 2 bases, with 20 bases spanning the gap.

The sequence derives from a woman between 18 and 29 years old with Graves' hyperthyroidism. Sequences were obtained from peripheral blood or thyroid tissue (not recorded which). This rearrangement joins TRBV9 to TRBJ1-2; unclear D gene. In nucleotides, the CDR3 is TGTGCCAGCAGCGTAGCCAGGACGGCTACCTTCGAGAACTATGGCTACACCTTC. Amino acids: CASSVARTATFENYGYTF.